The T cell receptor (beta chain) under discussion was sequenced for a study of CXCR3-negative and CXCR3-positive naive CD8 T cells. Study as a whole: Sequencing brought in approximately 140 million TRB reads altogether, and each library got about 1.5 +/- 0.3 million.

The CDR3 sequence is 14 residues long. Germline V gene sequence: CDR1 SGHDT, CDR2 YYEEEE. UMI-labeled 5' RACE TRB cDNA libraries were prepared from the cells. Each CDR3 protein gets one entry in TCRdb, which reprocessed the 5' RACE reads and gives no DNA. This repertoire comprises 100,000 to 150,000 distinct CDR3 sequences; its ten largest clones make up approximately 0.29%. Sequencing was performed on naive CXCR3- CD8+ T cells from blood. Described subset: CD45RO-CCR7+CD27+CD95- naive CD8+ T cells lacking CXCR3 (TNR3-). The chain employs TRBV5-6 and TRBJ1-1; as DNA is missing, the TRBD1 call by TCRdb cannot be tested. The clonotype comes from a human donor in good health. Some clones in this sample may be carry-over from other donors' samples. The chain's CDR3 is CASTLWGASTEAFF.